A single sample gave rise to the 5 T cell receptor beta chains below, sequenced in a study of human T cells and chemical hapten exposure. One entry per CDR3 protein, called by TCRdb with MiXCR from the RACE reads. The repertoire holds around 380,000 distinct CDR3 sequences, with roughly 4.8% as singletons. The time point here: patch test 1, 2 weeks after DPC sensitization. Described treatment: therapeutic diphenylcyclopropenone sensitization with weekly scalp DPC. Sequencing was performed on whole blood, taken in connection with sensitization to the hapten diphenylcyclopropenone (DPC). Receptors originate from a woman aged 50 to 65 with alopecia areata. Some clones in this sample may be carry-over from other donors' samples.

This sequence joins TRBV6-2 or TRBV6-3 and TRBJ1-1; D call uncertain. The V gene lost 0 bases and the J gene lost 4 bases, with 9 bases spanning the gap. CDR3 length: 14 residues. CDR1 and CDR2 (germline): MNHEY, SVGEGT. The CDR3 here is CASSYSGSGTEAFF. CDR3 DNA sequence: TGTGCCAGCAGTTACTCGGGGTCGGGCACTGAAGCTTTCTTT.

V is TRBV12-3 or TRBV12-4 and J is TRBJ2-3; 9 bases agree with TRBD1. The trim removed 8 bases at V and 3 bases at J, leaving 6 bases unmatched. This CDR3 spans 14 amino acids. In nucleotides, the CDR3 is TGTGCCAGCCTCCGGGACAGGGTAACAGATACGCAGTATTTT. Translated, it gives CASLRDRVTDTQYF.

This clonotype was detected a few times. The chain links TRBV10-3 to TRBJ2-1; perhaps TRBD2 as D (5 bases). Germline V gives CDR1 ENHRY, CDR2 SYGVKD. This CDR3 is built from 13 residues. V dropped 7 bases and J dropped 7 bases, with 14 bases sitting between them. The DNA of the CDR3 is TGTGCCATCAAAGGACTCACTGGGAATGAGCAGTTCTTC. As protein: CAIKGLTGNEQFF.

This clonotype appeared a few times. This rearrangement joins TRBV4-1 to TRBJ2-7; D remains ambiguous. CDR1 MGHRA and CDR2 YSYEKL come from the germline V gene. Trimming shortened V by 4 bases and J by 1 base, and 11 bases separated the two germline ends. The CDR3 is made up of 14 amino acids. CDR3 loop: CASSLTPTSYEQYF. The CDR3 bases are TGCGCCAGCAGCCTTACCCCAACTTCCTACGAGCAGTACTTC.

This clonotype was recorded at least ten times. The chain carries TRBV6-2 or TRBV6-3 and TRBJ1-5; D is perhaps TRBD1 (6 bases). The CDR3 sequence is 14 residues long. The germline CDR1 and CDR2 sequences are MNHEY and SVGEGT. V was trimmed by 6 bases and J by 1 base, leaving 10 bases between them. DNA of the CDR3: TGTGCCAGCAGACCCAGGGGAAGCAATCAGCCCCAGCATTTT. This encodes CASRPRGSNQPQHF.